This T cell receptor beta chain was profiled in a study of T cells in Graves' hyperthyroidism and ophthalmopathy. Many counts were recorded for this clonotype. Its antigen is not known. At one end the junction does not follow the germline gene, possibly because of a read error. Per the germline V gene, CDR1 is SGHTA and CDR2 is FQGNSA. CDR3 size: 16 residues. RNA transcripts served as the template for amplifying TCR beta CDR3 regions. With the HTBI primer set, the TCR CDR3 went through a first round of RT-PCR. TCRdb ran MiXCR on the multiplex PCR reads and lists one entry per CDR3 protein. The table has around 350,000 distinct CDR3 sequences, under 20% seen once. Study-wide points: Also found in blood were most expanded thyroid clonotypes above 0.001.

The receptor comes from a woman aged 18-35 years with Graves' hyperthyroidism. Sequenced material: blood. The genes are TRBV7-2 and TRBJ2-5; D call uncertain. CDR3 DNA sequence: TGTGCCAGCAGCTGGAATACGCGCCTATTTCAAGAGGCCCAGTACTTC. It encodes CASSWNTRLFQEAQYF.